This TCR beta chain was obtained from a study of identical twins. Findings and caveats of the study: For cord blood, abundant beta clonotypes had fewer insertions, unlike memory repertoires, which showed none.

J lost 2 bases, V lost 4 bases, and 4 bases had no gene match. This CDR3 is built from 14 residues. The germline V gene has CDR1 LGHDT and CDR2 YNNKEL (reference sequence). A universal primer site was added by template switching, and unique molecular identifiers were carried by the cDNA. TCRdb re-analysed the 5' RACE reads in MiXCR, keeping a single row per CDR3 protein. The sample carries fewer than 250,000 distinct CDR3 sequences, approximately 7% recorded once. This clonotype occurred many times. Its target is not known. This sample was shared with a second study, whose subject was yellow fever vaccine responses in identical twins.

The gene calls are TRBV3-1 and TRBJ1-2, with 7 bases identical to TRBD1. The source of this sequence is a woman aged 18-30 years in good health. The specimen sequenced was memory (CD45RO+) T cells sorted from blood. Here the CDR3 DNA reads TGTGCCAGCAGCCTTAACAGGGGAAACTATGGCTACACCTTC. This sequence encodes CASSLNRGNYGYTF.